This T cell receptor (beta chain) was captured in a study of T cell responses to AZD1222 COVID-19 vaccine. Points from the study as a whole: Mostly white British, mostly female donors; authors suggested clonal diversity may be underestimated.

CDR3 size: 14 residues. Germline V gene sequence: CDR1 SGHVS, CDR2 FQNEAQ. V lost 4 bases to trimming and J lost 2 bases, with 12 bases between them. As to this clone: Its antigen remains unknown.

TCRdb's table, derived via immunoSEQ multiplex PCR, lists solely in-frame clones and lacks some. The table lists 150,000 to 200,000 clones, around 94% of them singletons, with approximately 0.6% in the top ten. The TCR was taken from an adult in good health. The specimen was peripheral blood, collected on day 0 of AZD1222 vaccination. The rearrangement joins TRBV7-8 to TRBJ2-7; D possibly corresponds to TRBD1 (6 bases). The CDR3 DNA sequence: TGTGCCAGCAGCTCCCGACAGGCGACCTACGAGCAGTACTTC. Encoded protein: CASSSRQATYEQYF.